Below are 10 T cell receptor beta chains sequenced from a single sample in a study of blood T cell repertoires in COVID-19. Libraries were prepared by immunoSEQ multiplex PCR; TCRdb keeps only in-frame clonotypes and omits some of them. This table holds under 250,000 clones, roughly 84% found once. Sequenced sample: peripheral blood. These receptors all come from a man between 35 and 55 years old with acute or convalescent COVID-19.

CDR3 DNA: TGTGCCAGCAGCTTGATGGGACAGAGCACAGATACGCAGTATTTT. Protein sequence: CASSLMGQSTDTQYF. This rearrangement joins TRBV11-2 to TRBJ2-3; TRBD1 matches at 7 bases. The CDR3 is 15 amino acids. Germline assignment: CDR1 SGHAT and CDR2 FQNNGV. V shed 3 bases, J shed 0 bases, and the junction held 3 bases outside the gene matches.

The chain has TRBV5-4 and TRBJ1-2; D ambiguous. Germline values: CDR1 SGHNT, CDR2 YYREEE (reference sequence). The CDR3 is made up of 14 amino acids. V lost 4 bases and J lost 3, with 13 bases in between. The CDR3 loop is CASSPGLGDYGYTF. The CDR3 DNA is TGTGCCAGCAGCCCCGGTCTGGGAGACTATGGCTACACCTTC.

The chain has TRBV5-6 and TRBJ2-1, with 7 bases aligning to TRBD1. Germline V gene lookup returns CDR1 SGHDT and CDR2 YYEEEE. The CDR3 is 14 amino acids. The junction had 5 bases not matched to a gene; V was cut back by 3 bases and J by 5 bases. DNA of the CDR3: TGTGCCAGCAGCTGGGGACAGCTTAACAATGAGCAGTTCTTC. This sequence encodes CASSWGQLNNEQFF. Filled out from reference TRBV5-6 and TRBJ2-1, the complete variable domain reads DAGVTQSPTHLIKTRGQQVTLRCSPKSGHDTVSWYQQALGQGPQFIFQYYEEEERQRGNFPDRFSGHQFPNYSSELNVNALLLGDSALYLCASSWGQLNNEQFFGPGTRLTVL.

J is TRBJ1-1 and V is TRBV9, with D uncertain. CDR3 length equals 13 residues. Germline loops: CDR1 SGDLS, CDR2 YYNGEE. V was shortened by 0 bases and J by 6 bases, with 9 bases between the two germline ends. The CDR3 DNA follows: TGTGCCAGCAGCGTAGACTCGGACTCTGAAGCTTTCTTT. Protein product: CASSVDSDSEAFF.

CDR3 protein: CASSGSSGSLDEQYF. The CDR3 nucleotides read TGTGCCAGCAGCGGATCTAGCGGGAGTCTTGACGAGCAGTACTTC. This chain connects TRBV9 to TRBJ2-7; 10 bases map to TRBD2. V was clipped by 3 bases and J by 5 bases; unmatched bases: 8. The CDR3 has 15 residues. Germline lookup yields CDR1 SGDLS and CDR2 YYNGEE.

This chain uses TRBV9 with TRBJ2-2; the D is unclear. The V gene's germline CDR1 is SGDLS and CDR2 YYNGEE. Trimming removed 0 bases at V and 0 bases at J, with 3 bases between. This CDR3 contains 14 residues. The CDR3 spells CASSVGPNTGELFF. As DNA, the CDR3 is TGTGCCAGCAGCGTAGGGCCGAACACCGGGGAGCTGTTTTTT. The whole variable domain, remainder taken from reference TRBV9 and TRBJ2-2, is DSGVTQTPKHLITATGQRVTLRCSPRSGDLSVYWYQQSLDQGLQFLIQYYNGEERAKGNILERFSAQQFPDLHSELNLSSLELGDSALYFCASSVGPNTGELFFGEGSRLTVL.

The chain has TRBV4-1 and TRBJ1-2, with 7 bases aligning to TRBD1. The germline V gene encodes CDR1 MGHRA and CDR2 YSYEKL. This CDR3 spans 19 amino acids. Trimming took 0 bases from V and 4 from J; bases not matched to a gene: 17. The CDR3 nucleotides read TGCGCCAGCAGCCAAGATTGGAGGCGGGAAGGGGGCTCATCCTATGGCTACACCTTC. Protein: CASSQDWRREGGSSYGYTF.

This chain links TRBV19 with TRBJ2-7; 12 positions agree with TRBD2. The ends lost 6 bases at V and 4 bases at J; junction bases unmatched: 7. CDR3 size: 15 residues. CDR1 LNHDA and CDR2 SQIVND come from the germline V gene (reference sequence). In DNA, the CDR3 is TGTGCCAGTAGGGAGACTAGCGGGAGAGGTTACGAGCAGTACTTC. Encoded protein: CASRETSGRGYEQYF.

The chain carries TRBV12-5 and TRBJ1-5; tentative D call: TRBD1 (5 bases). The CDR3 has 15 residues. CDR1 and CDR2 from the germline V gene are LGHNT and FRNRAP. Trimming left V 0 bases short and J 1 base short, with 7 bases between. CDR3: CASGLVQGSNQPQHF. CDR3 bases: TGTGCTAGTGGTTTGGTCCAGGGCAGCAATCAGCCCCAGCATTTT.

This clone was seen once. The chain links TRBV4-1 to TRBJ2-7; D might be TRBD1 (6 bases). The germline V and J ends were trimmed by 1 base and 2 bases, with 15 bases remaining between them. CDR3 length equals 16 residues. Germline V gives CDR1 MGHRA, CDR2 YSYEKL. The CDR3 nucleotides read TGCGCCAGCAGCCAAGTTTTGGGGGACAATGCCTACGAGCAGTACTTC. Translation: CASSQVLGDNAYEQYF.